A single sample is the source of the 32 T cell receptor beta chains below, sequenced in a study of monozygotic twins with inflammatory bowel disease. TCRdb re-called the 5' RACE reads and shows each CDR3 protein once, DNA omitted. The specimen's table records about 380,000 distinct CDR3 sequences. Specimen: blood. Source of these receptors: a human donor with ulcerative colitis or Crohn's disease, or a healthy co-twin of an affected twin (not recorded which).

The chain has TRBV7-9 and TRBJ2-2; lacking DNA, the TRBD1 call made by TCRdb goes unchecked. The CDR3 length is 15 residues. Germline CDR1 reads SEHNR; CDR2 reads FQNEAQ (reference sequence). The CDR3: CASSLRQGNTGELFF.

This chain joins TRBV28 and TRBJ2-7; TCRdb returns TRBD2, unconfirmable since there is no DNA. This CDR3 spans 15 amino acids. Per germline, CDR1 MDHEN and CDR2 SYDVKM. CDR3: CASSRPLATSDEQYF.

CDR3 amino acids: CASSYGDLGETQYF. J is TRBJ2-5 and V is TRBV6-5. Germline assignment: CDR1 MNHEY and CDR2 SVGAGI. The CDR3 is made up of 14 amino acids.

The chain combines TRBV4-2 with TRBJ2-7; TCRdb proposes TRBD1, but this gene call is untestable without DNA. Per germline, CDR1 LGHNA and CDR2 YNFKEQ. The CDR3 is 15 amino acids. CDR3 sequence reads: CASSQVIQGAQEQYF.

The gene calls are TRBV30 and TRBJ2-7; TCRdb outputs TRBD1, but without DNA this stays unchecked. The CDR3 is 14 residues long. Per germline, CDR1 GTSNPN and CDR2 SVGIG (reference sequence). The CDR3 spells CAWSGGTSRDEQYF. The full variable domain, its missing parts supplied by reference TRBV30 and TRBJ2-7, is SQTIHQWPATLVQPVGSPLSLECTVEGTSNPNLYWYRQAAGRGLQLLFYSVGIGQISSEVPQNLSASRPQDRQFILSSKKLLLSDSGFYLCAWSGGTSRDEQYFGPGTRLTVT.

The CDR3 loop is CASSLERDREQYF. This sequence joins TRBV27 and TRBJ2-7; TCRdb lists TRBD1, though no DNA is available to test this call. This CDR3 contains 13 residues. From germline, CDR1 is MNHEY and CDR2 SMNVEV (reference sequence).

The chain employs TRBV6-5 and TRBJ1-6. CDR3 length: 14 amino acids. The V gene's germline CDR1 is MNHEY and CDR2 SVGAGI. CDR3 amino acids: CASSSDSYNSPLHF.

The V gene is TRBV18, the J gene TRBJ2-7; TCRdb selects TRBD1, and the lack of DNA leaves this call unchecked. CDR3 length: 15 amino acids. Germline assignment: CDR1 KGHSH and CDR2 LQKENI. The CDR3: CASSPPRTGEQEQYF.

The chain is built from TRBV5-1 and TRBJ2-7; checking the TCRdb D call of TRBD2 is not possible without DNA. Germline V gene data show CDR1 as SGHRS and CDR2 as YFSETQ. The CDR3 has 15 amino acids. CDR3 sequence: CASSLGGGDNYEQYF.

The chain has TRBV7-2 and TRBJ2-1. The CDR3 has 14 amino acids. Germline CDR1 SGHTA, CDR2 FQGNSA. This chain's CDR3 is CASSLVSTYNEQFF.

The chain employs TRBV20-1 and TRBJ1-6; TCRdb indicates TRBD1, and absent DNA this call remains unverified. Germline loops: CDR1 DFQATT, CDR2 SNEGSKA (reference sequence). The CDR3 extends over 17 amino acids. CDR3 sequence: CSADDRVNPSYNSPLHF.

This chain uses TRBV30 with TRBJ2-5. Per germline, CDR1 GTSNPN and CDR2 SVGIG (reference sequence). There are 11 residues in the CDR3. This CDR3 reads CAWIAGETQYF.

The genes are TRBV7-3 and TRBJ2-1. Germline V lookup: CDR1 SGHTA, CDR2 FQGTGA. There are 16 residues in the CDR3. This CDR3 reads CASSLTGIGVGNEQFF.

CDR3 loop: CASSVSPSSYEQYF. The chain carries TRBV9 and TRBJ2-7. In germline, CDR1 is SGDLS, CDR2 YYNGEE. The CDR3 consists of 14 residues.

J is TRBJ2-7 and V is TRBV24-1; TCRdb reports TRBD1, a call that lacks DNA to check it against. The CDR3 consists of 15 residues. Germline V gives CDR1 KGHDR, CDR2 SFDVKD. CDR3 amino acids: CATSDPRTTDYEQYF.

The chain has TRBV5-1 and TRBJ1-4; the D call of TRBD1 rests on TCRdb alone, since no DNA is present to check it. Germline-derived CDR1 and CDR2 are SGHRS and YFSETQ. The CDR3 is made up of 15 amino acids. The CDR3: CASRGTGTGGEKLFF.

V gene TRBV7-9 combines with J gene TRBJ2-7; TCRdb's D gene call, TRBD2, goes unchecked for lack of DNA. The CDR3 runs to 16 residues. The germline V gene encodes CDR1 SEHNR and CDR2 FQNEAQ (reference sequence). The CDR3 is CASRPPSGGASYEQYF.

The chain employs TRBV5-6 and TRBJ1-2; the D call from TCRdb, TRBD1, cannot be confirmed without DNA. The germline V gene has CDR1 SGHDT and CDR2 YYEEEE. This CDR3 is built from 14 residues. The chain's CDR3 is CASSLRPGRHGYTF. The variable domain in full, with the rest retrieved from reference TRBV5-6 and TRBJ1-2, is DAGVTQSPTHLIKTRGQQVTLRCSPKSGHDTVSWYQQALGQGPQFIFQYYEEEERQRGNFPDRFSGHQFPNYSSELNVNALLLGDSALYLCASSLRPGRHGYTFGSGTRLTVV.

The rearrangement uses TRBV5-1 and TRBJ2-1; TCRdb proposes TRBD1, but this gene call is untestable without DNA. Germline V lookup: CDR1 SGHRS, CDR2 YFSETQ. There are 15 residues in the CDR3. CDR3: CASSFSGQGGNEQFF.

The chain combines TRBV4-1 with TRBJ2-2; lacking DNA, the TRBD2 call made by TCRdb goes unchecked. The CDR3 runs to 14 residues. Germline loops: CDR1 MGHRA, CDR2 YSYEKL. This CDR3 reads CASSQERVGSELFF.

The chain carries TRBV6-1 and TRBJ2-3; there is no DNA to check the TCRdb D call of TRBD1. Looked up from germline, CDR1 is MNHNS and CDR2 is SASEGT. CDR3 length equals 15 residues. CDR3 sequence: CASSLNGGPGDTQYF.

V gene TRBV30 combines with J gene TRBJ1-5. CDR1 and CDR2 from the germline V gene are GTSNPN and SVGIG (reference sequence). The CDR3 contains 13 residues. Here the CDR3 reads CAPGGPAVQPQHF. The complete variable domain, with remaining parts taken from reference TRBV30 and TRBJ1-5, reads SQTIHQWPATLVQPVGSPLSLECTVEGTSNPNLYWYRQAAGRGLQLLFYSVGIGQISSEVPQNLSASRPQDRQFILSSKKLLLSDSGFYLCAPGGPAVQPQHFGDGTRLSIL.

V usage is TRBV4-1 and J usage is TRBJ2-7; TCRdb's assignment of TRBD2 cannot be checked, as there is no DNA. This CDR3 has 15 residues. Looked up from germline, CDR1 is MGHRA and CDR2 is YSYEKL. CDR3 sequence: CASSQDRDLSYEQYF.

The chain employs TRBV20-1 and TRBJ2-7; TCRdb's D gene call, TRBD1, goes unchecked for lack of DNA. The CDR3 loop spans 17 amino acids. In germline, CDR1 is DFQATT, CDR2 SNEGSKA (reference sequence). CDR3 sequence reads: CSARPLGQGTSSYEQYF.

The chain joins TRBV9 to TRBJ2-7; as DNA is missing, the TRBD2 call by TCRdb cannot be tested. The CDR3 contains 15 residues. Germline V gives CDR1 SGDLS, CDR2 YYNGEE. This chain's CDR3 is CASSATPGTGYEQYF.

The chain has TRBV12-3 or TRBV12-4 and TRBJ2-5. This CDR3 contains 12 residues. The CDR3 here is CASTPSPETQYF.

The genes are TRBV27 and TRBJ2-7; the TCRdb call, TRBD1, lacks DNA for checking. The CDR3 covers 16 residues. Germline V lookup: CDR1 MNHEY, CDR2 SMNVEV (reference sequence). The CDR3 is CASSRISRDISGEQYF.

The CDR3 protein is CASSYRGGKWYEQYF. This sequence joins TRBV6-5 and TRBJ2-7; TCRdb proposes TRBD1, but this gene call is untestable without DNA. There are 15 residues in the CDR3. The germline V gene encodes CDR1 MNHEY and CDR2 SVGAGI.

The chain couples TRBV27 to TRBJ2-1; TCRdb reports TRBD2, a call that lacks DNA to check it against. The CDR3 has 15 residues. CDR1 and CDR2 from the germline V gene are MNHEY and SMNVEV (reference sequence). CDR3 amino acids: CASSLLLAGANEQFF.

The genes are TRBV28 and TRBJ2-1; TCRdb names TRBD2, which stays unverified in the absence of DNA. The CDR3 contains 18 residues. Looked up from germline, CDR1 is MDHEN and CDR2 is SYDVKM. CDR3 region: CASRHRIQRGSSYNEQFF. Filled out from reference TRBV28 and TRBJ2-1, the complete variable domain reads DVKVTQSSRYLVKRTGEKVFLECVQDMDHENMFWYRQDPGLGLRLIYFSYDVKMKEKGDIPEGYSVSREKKERFSLILESASTNQTSMYLCASRHRIQRGSSYNEQFFGPGTRLTVL.

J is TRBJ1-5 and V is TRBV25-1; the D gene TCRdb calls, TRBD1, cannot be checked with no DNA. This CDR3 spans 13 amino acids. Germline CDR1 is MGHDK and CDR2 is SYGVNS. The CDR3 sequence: CASSTGQDRPQHF.

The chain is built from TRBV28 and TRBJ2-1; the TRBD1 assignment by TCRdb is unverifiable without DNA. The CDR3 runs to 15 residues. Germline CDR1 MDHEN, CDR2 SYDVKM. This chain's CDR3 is CASSSVSDRVDEQFF.